This is a list of T cell receptor beta chains from one sample in a study of technical replicates of blood from several donors. Clones were read by immunoSEQ multiplex PCR, and TCRdb kept only the in-frame ones, dropping some. The table shows roughly 60,000 clones, with roughly 86% occurring only once. The sequenced sample was PBMCs. Receptors originate from a human donor in good health. Some clones in this sample may be carry-over from other donors' samples. Both conserved end residues are part of each CDR3. A D gene is named only where the DNA matches it firmly. Clone size is shown for a subset of rows, as once, few, many or a class of expanded clone.

NA,TRBD2,TRBJ2-1,TRBV5-1,TGCGCCAGCAGCAAGCTGACTAGCGGGGGCCAAGCTGATGAGCAGTTCTTC,CASSKLTSGGQADEQFF
NA,NA,TRBJ2-3,TRBV27,TGTGCCAGCAGCCCCTGGACGGGGAGCACAGATACGCAGTATTTT,CASSPWTGSTDTQYF
NA,NA,TRBJ1-2,TRBV2,TGTGCCAGCAGTTGGGAGGGACAAGTTTCCTATGGCTACACCTTC,CASSWEGQVSYGYTF
NA,TRBD2,TRBJ2-1,TRBV18,TGTGCCAGCTCAACCGGACTAGCGCAGTACAATGAGCAGTTCTTC,CASSTGLAQYNEQFF
NA,NA,TRBJ1-6,TRBV30,TGTGCCTGGAGAGTACAGGGAGATTCACCCCTCCACTTT,CAWRVQGDSPLHF
NA,TRBD1,TRBJ1-1,TRBV9,TGTGCCAGCAGCAGAGACAGGGAGAACACTGAAGCTTTCTTT,CASSRDRENTEAFF
NA,TRBD2,TRBJ2-2,TRBV29-1,TGCAGCGTTGATGGCGGGAGGGCGGCCGGGGAGCTGTTTTTT,CSVDGGRAAGELFF
NA,NA,TRBJ2-7,TRBV5-1,TGCGCCAGCAGCTCAAAGACACAGGAAATCTCCTACGAGCAGTACTTC,CASSSKTQEISYEQYF
NA,NA,TRBJ2-7,TRBV7-2,TGTGCCAGCAGCAGGGGAGGTTGGACCTACGAGCAGTACTTC,CASSRGGWTYEQYF
NA,NA,TRBJ2-7,TRBV7-9,TGTGCCAGCAGAGGATCGGGGTACTACGAGCAGTACTTC,CASRGSGYYEQYF
once,NA,TRBJ2-7,TRBV10-3,TGTGCCATCAGTGAGTCTGGAACGGAACGGAGGAGGGAGCAGTACTTC,CAISESGTERRREQYF
NA,TRBD1,TRBJ1-1,TRBV9,TGTGCCAGCAGCGTGAGTCCACAGGGGTTTGGGACTGAAGCTTTCTTT,CASSVSPQGFGTEAFF
many,NA,TRBJ1-2,TRBV7-2,TGTGCCAGCACCAAGGGGGTCTATGGCTACACCTTC,CASTKGVYGYTF
NA,NA,TRBJ1-1,TRBV2,TGTGCCAGCAGTGAATCGGTATTAAGCATGAACACTGAAGCTTTCTTT,CASSESVLSMNTEAFF
NA,NA,TRBJ2-4,TRBV7-9,TGTGCCAGCAGCTCCAGCGGTATAGCCAAAAACATTCAGTACTTC,CASSSSGIAKNIQYF
NA,TRBD1,TRBJ2-2,TRBV4-2,TGTGCCAGCAGCCCAGGGACAGCCTCTTTAACCGGGGAGCTGTTTTTT,CASSPGTASLTGELFF
NA,NA,TRBJ2-5,TRBV14,TGTGCCAGCAGCCAGCCACGGTTACTTATTCAAGAGACCCAGTACTTC,CASSQPRLLIQETQYF
NA,TRBD1,TRBJ2-7,TRBV27,TGTGCCAGCAGTTCCTCCGGGACAGCAACCTACGAGCAGTACTTC,CASSSSGTATYEQYF
few,TRBD1,TRBJ2-1,TRBV6-1,TGTGCCAGCAGTCCAGGGGGCTTTGCTGTAGATGAGCAGTTCTTC,CASSPGGFAVDEQFF
NA,TRBD2,TRBJ2-2,TRBV30,TGTGCCTGGAACTGTTCGGCGGGAGGAAGAACCGGGGAGCTGTTTTTT,CAWNCSAGGRTGELFF
NA,TRBD2,TRBJ2-7,TRBV14,TGTGCCAGCAGCCCTAACGAAGCGGGGAGTACGCTGGAGCAGTACTTC,CASSPNEAGSTLEQYF
NA,NA,TRBJ2-3,TRBV7-3,TGTGCCAGCAGCTTAGGGAGCAGCACAGATACGCAGTATTTT,CASSLGSSTDTQYF
NA,TRBD2,TRBJ2-5,TRBV7-2,TGTGCCAGCACCCGCCTGAGCGGGAGGGGAGAGACCCAGTACTTC,CASTRLSGRGETQYF
NA,TRBD1,TRBJ1-5,TRBV18,TGTGCCAGCTCACAAGACACAGGGGGCTTTGGCAATCAGCCCCAGCATTTT,CASSQDTGGFGNQPQHF
NA,NA,TRBJ2-2,TRBV29-1,TGCAGCGTTGACGCCGGGGAGCTGTTTTTT,CSVDAGELFF
NA,NA,TRBJ1-5,TRBV19,TGTGCCAGTAGTATTGAAGCGGATCAGCCCCAGCATTTT,CASSIEADQPQHF
NA,NA,TRBJ2-2,TRBV9,TGTGCCAGCAGCGTAGACAGTTCGAACACCGGGGAGCTGTTTTTT,CASSVDSSNTGELFF
NA,TRBD1,TRBJ2-7,TRBV7-9,TGTGCCAGCAATGGGGACAGCTCCTACGAGCAGTACTTC,CASNGDSSYEQYF
NA,TRBD1,TRBJ2-1,TRBV5-1,TGCGCCAGCAGCTCGGGACAGGGGGTCTCCTACAATGAGCAGTTCTTC,CASSSGQGVSYNEQFF
NA,NA,TRBJ2-5,TRBV27,TGTGCCAGCAGTATGGACACCTACCAAGAGACCCAGTACTTC,CASSMDTYQETQYF
NA,NA,TRBJ1-4,TRBV2,TGTGCCAGCAGTGAAGTCATGGGGGCTCGGAATGAAAAACTGTTTTTT,CASSEVMGARNEKLFF
NA,TRBD1,TRBJ1-5,TRBV19,TGTGCCAGTAGTTTTCAGGGGGCCCGACTTCCCTCCAATCAGCCCCAGCATTTT,CASSFQGARLPSNQPQHF
NA,TRBD2,TRBJ2-1,TRBV5-8,TGTGCCAGCAGCCGCGGGGGGGCCGGGTTCGGTGAGCAGTTCTTC,CASSRGGAGFGEQFF
NA,NA,TRBJ1-3,TRBV5-6,TGTGCCAGCAGCTTGCAGGGCGGAAACACCATATATTTT,CASSLQGGNTIYF
NA,NA,TRBJ1-1,TRBV27,TGTGCCAGCAGTTTATCGGTAGCGGGGAAAAACACTGAAGCTTTCTTT,CASSLSVAGKNTEAFF